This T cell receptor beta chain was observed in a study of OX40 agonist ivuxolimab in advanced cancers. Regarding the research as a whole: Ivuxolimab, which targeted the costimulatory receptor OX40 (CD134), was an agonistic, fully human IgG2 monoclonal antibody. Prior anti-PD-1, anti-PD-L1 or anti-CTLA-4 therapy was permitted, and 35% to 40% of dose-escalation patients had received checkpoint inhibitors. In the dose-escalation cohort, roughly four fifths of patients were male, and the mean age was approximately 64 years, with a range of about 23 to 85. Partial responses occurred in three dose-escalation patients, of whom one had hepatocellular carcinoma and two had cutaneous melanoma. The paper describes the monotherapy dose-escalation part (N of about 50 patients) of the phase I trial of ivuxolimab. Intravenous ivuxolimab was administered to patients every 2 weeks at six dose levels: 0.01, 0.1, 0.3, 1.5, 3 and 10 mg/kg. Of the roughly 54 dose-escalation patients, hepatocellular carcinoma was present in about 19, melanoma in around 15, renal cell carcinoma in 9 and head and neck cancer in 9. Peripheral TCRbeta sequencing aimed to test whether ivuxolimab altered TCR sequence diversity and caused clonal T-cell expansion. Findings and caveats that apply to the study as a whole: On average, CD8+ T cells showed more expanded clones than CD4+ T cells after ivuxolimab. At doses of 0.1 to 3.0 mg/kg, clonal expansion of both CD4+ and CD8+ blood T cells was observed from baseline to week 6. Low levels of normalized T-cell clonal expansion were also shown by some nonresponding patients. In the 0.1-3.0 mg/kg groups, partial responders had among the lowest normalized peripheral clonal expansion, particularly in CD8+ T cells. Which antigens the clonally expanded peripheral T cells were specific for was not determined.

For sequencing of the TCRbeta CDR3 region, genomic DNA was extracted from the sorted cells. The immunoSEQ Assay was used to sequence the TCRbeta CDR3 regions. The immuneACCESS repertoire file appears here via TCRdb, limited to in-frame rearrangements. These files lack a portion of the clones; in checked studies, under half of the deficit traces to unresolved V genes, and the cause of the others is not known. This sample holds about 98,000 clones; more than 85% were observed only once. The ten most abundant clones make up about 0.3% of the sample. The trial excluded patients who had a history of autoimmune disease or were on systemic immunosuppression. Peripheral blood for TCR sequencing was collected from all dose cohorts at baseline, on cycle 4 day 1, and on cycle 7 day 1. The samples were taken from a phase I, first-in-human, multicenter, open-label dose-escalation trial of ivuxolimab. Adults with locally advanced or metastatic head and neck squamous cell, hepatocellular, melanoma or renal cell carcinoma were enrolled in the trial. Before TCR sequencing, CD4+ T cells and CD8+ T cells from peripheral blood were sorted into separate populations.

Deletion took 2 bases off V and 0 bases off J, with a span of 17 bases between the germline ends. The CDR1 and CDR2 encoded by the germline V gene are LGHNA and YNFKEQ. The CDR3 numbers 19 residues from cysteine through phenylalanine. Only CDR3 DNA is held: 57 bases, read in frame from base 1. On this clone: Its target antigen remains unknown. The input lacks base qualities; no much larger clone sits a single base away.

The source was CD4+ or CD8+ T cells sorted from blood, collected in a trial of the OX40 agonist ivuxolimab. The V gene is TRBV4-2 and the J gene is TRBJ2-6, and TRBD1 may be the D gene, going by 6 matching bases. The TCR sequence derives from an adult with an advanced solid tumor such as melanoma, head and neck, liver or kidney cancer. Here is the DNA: TGTGCCAGCAGCCAAAGAGGACAGTACAGCTACTCTGGGGCCAACGTCCTGACTTTC. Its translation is CASSQRGQYSYSGANVLTF.